The present T cell receptor beta chain was sequenced within a study of T-cell reconstitution after alpha-beta-depleted transplantation in children. Study-wide results and caveats: It was newly produced T cells that mostly accounted for T-cell counts and diversity one year after transplant. Surviving thymic progenitors and recipient T cells were the source of high TCRbeta diversity at day 60 in some patients.

In the case of this clonotype: What it recognizes is unknown.

For TCRbeta, the library was prepared with unique molecular identifiers. One entry per CDR3 protein, called by TCRdb with MiXCR from the PCR reads. The sample lists about 600,000 distinct CDR3 sequences; 10% to 15% were seen once. V trimming: 5 bases; J trimming: 5 bases; junction bases outside the gene matches: 7. Looked up from germline, CDR1 is DFQATT and CDR2 is SNEGSKA (reference sequence). The CDR3 is 13 residues long. V usage is TRBV20-1 and J usage is TRBJ1-2; TRBD1 aligns across 8 bases. The sequence derives from a male patient younger than 18 who had a stem cell transplant for acute myeloid leukemia, so the T cells may come from the graft donor. The sequences come from PBMCs, mostly from graft donor cells, collected 360 days after TCRalphabeta/CD19-depleted stem cell transplant. In DNA, the CDR3 is TGCAGTGCTTCCCAGGGGGCAGGGTATGGCTACACCTTC. Its protein product is CSASQGAGYGYTF.